This T cell receptor beta chain was profiled in a study of vaccination and CD4 T cells after COVID-19. Study background: Overlapping spike peptides of SARS-CoV-2, HCoV-NL63, HCoV-OC43 and HCoV-229E were used, and cells were stimulated with them.

Sequencing of cultured CD4+ T cell DNA used the Oncomine TCR Beta short-read assay. Genomic DNA from cultured CD4+ T cells was extracted. TCRdb analysed the PCR reads with MiXCR anew, one entry per CDR3 protein. Of over 9,500 distinct CDR3 sequences listed, more than 45% are singletons. There are 14 residues in the CDR3. The germline gives CDR1 DFQATT, CDR2 SNEGSKA (reference sequence). With 4 bases removed from V and 4 bases from J, the gap between germline ends came to 13 bases. Documented treatment: approximately nine-day PBMC culture with coronavirus spike peptide pools or control peptides (ViraFEST assay). For this clonotype: The antigen remains undetermined.

The origin of this receptor is a human donor who had recovered from COVID-19. Sequencing used CD4+ T cells from blood, cultured in vitro. The gene calls are TRBV20-1 and TRBJ1-4; TRBD1 might be the D (6 bases). CDR3 bases: TGCAGTGCTACGAACAGACAGGATAATGAAAAACTGTTTTTT. It yields the protein CSATNRQDNEKLFF.